This entry lists 8 T cell receptor beta chains sequenced from one sample in a study of blood T cells in healthy people across ages. Primers used in a second PCR of about 6 to 11 cycles were a sample-barcoded 5' primer and a J-beta primer mix. TCRdb used MiXCR to reprocess the 5' RACE reads, holding one entry per CDR3 protein. The data hold around 1,700,000 distinct CDR3 sequences, with 25% to 30% observed a single time. The source material was blood. Source of these receptors: a woman between 25 and 40 years old in good health.

This clonotype was recorded a few times. The gene calls are TRBV15 and TRBJ1-5; no clear D gene. The CDR3 totals 14 residues. CDR1 LNHNV and CDR2 YYDKDF come from the germline V gene (reference sequence). Trimming took off 0 bases at V and 5 bases at J, with 8 bases between the two ends. This CDR3 reads CATSRDPDDQPQHF. The CDR3 DNA reads TGTGCCACCAGCAGAGACCCGGATGATCAGCCCCAGCATTTT.

This clonotype was seen a few times. The rearrangement links TRBV7-2 to TRBJ2-2; no firm D call. From germline, CDR1 is SGHTA and CDR2 FQGNSA. The germline V and J ends were trimmed by 5 bases and 6 bases, with 10 bases remaining between them. This CDR3 region has 13 residues. The CDR3 nucleotides read TGTGCCAGCAGCCCGACGATCGCCGGGGAGCTGTTTTTT. Amino acid sequence: CASSPTIAGELFF.

The chain links TRBV30 to TRBJ2-7, with a weak D call TRBD1 (6 bases). Germline loops: CDR1 GTSNPN, CDR2 SVGIG (reference sequence). The CDR3 totals 14 residues. V was trimmed by 3 bases and J by 4 bases, leaving 16 bases between them. The CDR3 bases are TGTGCCTGGAGCCTAGGGCAGGGGACGTACGAGCAGTACTTC. This sequence encodes CAWSLGQGTYEQYF.

The V gene is TRBV4-3, the J gene TRBJ1-5; D gene uncertain. Germline CDR1 and CDR2: LGHNA and YSLEER. The germline V and J ends were trimmed by 3 bases and 8 bases, with 11 bases remaining between them. CDR3 length equals 13 residues. In nucleotides, the CDR3 is TGCGCCAGCAGCCAGGCAGGCTTGGAGCCCCAGCATTTT. It codes for CASSQAGLEPQHF.

About this clonotype: A single base separates this from a much larger clone, so it may be a read error. The chain combines TRBV10-3 with TRBJ2-7; no reliable D call. From germline, CDR1 is ENHRY and CDR2 SYGVKD. V was cut by 4 bases and J by 3 bases, with 7 bases left in between. The CDR3 has 12 residues. The CDR3 DNA follows: TGTGCCATCAGTGTACCCAACTACGAGCAGTACTTC. As protein: CAISVPNYEQYF.

This chain connects TRBV4-1 to TRBJ2-5, with a weak D call TRBD2 (5 bases). The J call may be faulty, since TRBJ2-7 better matches the DNA end. There are 14 residues in the CDR3. Germline CDR1 is MGHRA and CDR2 is YSYEKL. The CDR3 loop is CASSQDPSLYEQYF. CDR3 sequence (DNA): TGCGCCAGCAGCCAAGATCCTAGCCTATACGAGCAGTACTTC.

Here the CDR3 DNA reads TGTGCCAGCAGTTACAGCTGGGGTACTGAAGCTTTCTTT. Amino acids: CASSYSWGTEAFF. The chain couples TRBV6-5 to TRBJ1-1; D unclear. The CDR3 covers 13 residues. V shed 2 bases and J shed 5 bases, with 9 bases lying between them. CDR1 MNHEY and CDR2 SVGAGI come from the germline V gene.

The CDR3 sequence is CASSPSYRGMGETQYF. The CDR3 DNA is TGTGCCAGCAGCCCCTCTTACAGGGGGATGGGAGAGACCCAGTACTTC. The chain carries TRBV14 and TRBJ2-5; 8 bases align to TRBD1. The CDR3 consists of 16 residues. V shed 4 bases and J 4 bases; nucleotides not matched to a gene: 11. Germline V lookup: CDR1 SGHDN, CDR2 FVKESK.